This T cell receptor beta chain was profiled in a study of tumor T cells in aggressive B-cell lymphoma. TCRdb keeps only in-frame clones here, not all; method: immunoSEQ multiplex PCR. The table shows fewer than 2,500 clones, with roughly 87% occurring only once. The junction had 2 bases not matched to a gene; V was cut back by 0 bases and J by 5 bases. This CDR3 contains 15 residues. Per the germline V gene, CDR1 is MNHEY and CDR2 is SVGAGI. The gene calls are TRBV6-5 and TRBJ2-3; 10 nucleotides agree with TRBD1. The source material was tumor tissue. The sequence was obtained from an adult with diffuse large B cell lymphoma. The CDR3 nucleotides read TGTGCCAGCAGTTACTCGCGGACAGGGGGAGATACGCAGTATTTT. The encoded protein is CASSYSRTGGDTQYF.